Included here is one T cell receptor (beta chain) sequence, with context. Its antigen is not identified. This CDR3 has 15 residues. CDR1 and CDR2 from the germline V gene are MNHEY and SMNVEV (reference sequence). This entry comes from a study of T cells expressing NK-cell markers. Study information: Among eight sequenced donors, seven carried HCMV seropositivity while one was seronegative. Broader study findings: For five or six donors, the dominant NKG2C+ clonotypes made up roughly 1.0-7.0% of their CD8+ T cells.

TCRdb re-analyzed the 5' RACE reads; it lists each CDR3 protein once, without DNA. The ten most abundant clones cover less than 20% of a sample with roughly 180,000 distinct CDR3 sequences. The sequencing sample was made of blood T cells: a sorted CD56 or NKG2C T cell subset, CD4+ or CD8+ T cells, or bulk PBMC T cells (not recorded which). This TCR was recovered from a woman between 18 and 70 years old in good health. The V gene is TRBV27, the J gene TRBJ2-7; no DNA is available, so the TRBD2 call from TCRdb remains unchecked. CDR3 region: CASSGTSRPTYEQYF.